The present T cell receptor beta chain was sequenced within a study of tumor-infiltrating lymphocytes in primary liver carcinoma. The wider study: Surgery removed the patients' primary liver carcinoma. The patients included men and women who were aged 30 to 69 years. All lesions had stage T1-T3 N0M0 and roughly 4 to 11 cm widths.

Study-wide results and limits: Tumor-adjacent and tumor-blood pairs shared a smaller degree of overlap than tumor region pairs.

Total RNA amounting to roughly 480 ng was the source from which TCR beta cDNA was made with a constant-region primer. Libraries of TCR beta came from three nested multiplex PCR rounds with slightly modified ARM-PCR. Researchers ran the first two PCR rounds for about 11 cycles each with TRBV1-TRBV30 forward primers and a C-beta reverse primer. Each CDR3 protein gets one entry after TCRdb re-called the multiplex PCR reads with MiXCR. The data contain roughly 180,000 distinct CDR3 sequences, 50% to 75% of them singletons. They got blood RNA out of unsorted whole blood and also pulled out germline DNA. Comment on this clonotype: Antigen: not known. One end of the junction varies from germline; a read error may be responsible.

Germline V gene lookup returns CDR1 SGHAT and CDR2 FQNNGV. This CDR3 region has 17 residues. V gene TRBV11-2 combines with J gene TRBJ2-3; 14 bases agree with TRBD2. Sample: peripheral blood. The sequence was obtained from a man aged 35 to 55 with primary liver carcinoma and hepatitis B virus infection. The CDR3 spells CASSSPPRGLAGDMQYF. The CDR3, as DNA: TGTGCCAGCAGCTCCCCCCCGCGGGGACTAGCGGGAGATATGCAGTATTTT.